This TCR beta chain was captured by sequencing in a study of cytomegalovirus exposure and HLA in healthy donors. The PCR made use of 60 Vbeta and 13 Jbeta primers. TCRdb's table, derived via immunoSEQ multiplex PCR, lists solely in-frame clones and lacks some. The data show over 250,000 clones, more than 55% seen once. This CDR3 has 14 residues. V was cut by 6 bases and J by 2 bases, with 13 bases left in between. Looked up from germline, CDR1 is MNHEY and CDR2 is SMNVEV (reference sequence). The sample consisted of PBMCs. J is TRBJ1-2 and V is TRBV27, with unresolved D. This receptor was identified in a female donor in good health and CMV-seronegative. The chain's CDR3 is CASRSGRVNYGYTF. The CDR3 coding sequence is TGTGCCAGCAGGTCGGGGAGGGTGAACTATGGCTACACCTTC.